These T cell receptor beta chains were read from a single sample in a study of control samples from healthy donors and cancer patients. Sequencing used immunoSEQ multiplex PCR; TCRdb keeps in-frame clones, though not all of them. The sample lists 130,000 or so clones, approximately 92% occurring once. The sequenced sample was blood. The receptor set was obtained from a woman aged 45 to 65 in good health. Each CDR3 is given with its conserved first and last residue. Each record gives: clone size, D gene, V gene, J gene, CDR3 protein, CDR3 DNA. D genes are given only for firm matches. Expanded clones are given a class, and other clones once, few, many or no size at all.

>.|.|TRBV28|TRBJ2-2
CASSTLWSTLNTGELFF
TGTGCCAGCAGTACCTTGTGGAGCACCCTGAACACCGGGGAGCTGTTTTTT
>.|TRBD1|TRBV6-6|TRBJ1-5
CAISRGPSNQPQHF
TGTGCCATCTCGAGGGGGCCTAGCAATCAGCCCCAGCATTTT
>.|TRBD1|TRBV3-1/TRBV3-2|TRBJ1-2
CASSLGTGENYGYTF
TGTGCCAGCAGCTTGGGGACAGGAGAAAACTATGGCTACACCTTC
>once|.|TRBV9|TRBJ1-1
CASSTKALPNTEAFF
TGTGCCAGCAGCACTAAGGCCCTCCCTAACACTGAAGCTTTCTTT
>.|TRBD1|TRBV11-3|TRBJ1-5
CASSPRQGVFSNQPQHF
TGTGCCAGCAGCCCGAGACAGGGGGTTTTCAGCAATCAGCCCCAGCATTTT
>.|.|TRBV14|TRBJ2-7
CASSQARGVREQYF
TGTGCCAGCAGCCAAGCCAGGGGGGTGAGAGAGCAGTACTTC
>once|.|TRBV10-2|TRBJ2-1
CASRDRGGSGSVNEQFF
TGCGCCAGCAGGGACAGGGGGGGTAGCGGGAGTGTGAATGAGCAGTTCTTC
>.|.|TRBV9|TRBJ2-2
CASSTTPVGGELFF
TGTGCCAGCAGCACCACCCCTGTGGGCGGGGAGCTGTTTTTT
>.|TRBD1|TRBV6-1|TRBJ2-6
CASSEVTGGTGANVLTF
TGTGCCAGCAGTGAAGTGACAGGGGGGACTGGGGCCAACGTCCTGACTTTC
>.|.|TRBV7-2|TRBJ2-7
CASSYTGTAFNEQYF
TGTGCCAGCAGCTATACCGGGACTGCCTTTAACGAGCAGTACTTC
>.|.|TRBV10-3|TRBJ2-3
CAISEQGLDTQYF
TGTGCCATCAGTGAGCAGGGGTTAGATACGCAGTATTTT
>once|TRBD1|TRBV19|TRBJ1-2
CASSPGTGDVLTSGYTF
TGTGCCAGTAGCCCCGGGACAGGGGACGTTTTGACTAGTGGCTACACCTTC
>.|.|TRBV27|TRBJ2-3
CASSTGTYSTDTQYF
TGTGCCAGCAGCACCGGGACATATTCCACAGATACGCAGTATTTT
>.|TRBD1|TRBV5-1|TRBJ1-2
CASSQDDRGSYGYTF
TGCGCCAGCAGCCAGGACGACAGGGGGTCCTATGGCTACACCTTC
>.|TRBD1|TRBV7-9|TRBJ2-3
CASSRRTGSTDTQYF
TGTGCCAGCAGCCGCCGGACAGGCAGCACAGATACGCAGTATTTT
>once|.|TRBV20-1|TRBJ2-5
CVFEAQETQYF
TGCGTTTTTGAGGCCCAAGAGACCCAGTACTTC
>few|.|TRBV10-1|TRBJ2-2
CASSEHGGTGELFF
TGCGCCAGCAGTGAACATGGGGGGACCGGGGAGCTGTTTTTT
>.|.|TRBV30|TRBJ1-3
CAWVTLSGNTIYF
TGTGCCTGGGTGACCCTCTCTGGAAACACCATATATTTT
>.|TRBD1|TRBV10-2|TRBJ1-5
CASRGQGSQPQHF
TGCGCCAGCAGGGGACAGGGGAGTCAGCCCCAGCATTTT
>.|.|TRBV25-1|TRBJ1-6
CASSQDGGNSPLHF
TGTGCCAGCAGTCAGGACGGGGGTAATTCACCCCTCCACTTT
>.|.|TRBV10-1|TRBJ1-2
CASKMGPEGSGYTF
TGCGCCAGCAAAATGGGACCGGAGGGAAGTGGCTACACCTTC
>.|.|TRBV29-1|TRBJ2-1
CSGSYNEQFF
TGCAGCGGTAGTTACAATGAGCAGTTCTTC
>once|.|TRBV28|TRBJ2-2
CASKARLGFGGELFF
TGTGCCAGCAAAGCCCGACTGGGGTTCGGCGGGGAGCTGTTTTTT
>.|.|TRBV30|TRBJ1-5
CAWNLGGQPQHF
TGTGCCTGGAACTTGGGCGGGCAGCCCCAGCATTTT
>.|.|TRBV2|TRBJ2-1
CASSDLLEEVYNEQFF
TGTGCCAGCAGTGATCTACTCGAGGAGGTCTACAATGAGCAGTTCTTC